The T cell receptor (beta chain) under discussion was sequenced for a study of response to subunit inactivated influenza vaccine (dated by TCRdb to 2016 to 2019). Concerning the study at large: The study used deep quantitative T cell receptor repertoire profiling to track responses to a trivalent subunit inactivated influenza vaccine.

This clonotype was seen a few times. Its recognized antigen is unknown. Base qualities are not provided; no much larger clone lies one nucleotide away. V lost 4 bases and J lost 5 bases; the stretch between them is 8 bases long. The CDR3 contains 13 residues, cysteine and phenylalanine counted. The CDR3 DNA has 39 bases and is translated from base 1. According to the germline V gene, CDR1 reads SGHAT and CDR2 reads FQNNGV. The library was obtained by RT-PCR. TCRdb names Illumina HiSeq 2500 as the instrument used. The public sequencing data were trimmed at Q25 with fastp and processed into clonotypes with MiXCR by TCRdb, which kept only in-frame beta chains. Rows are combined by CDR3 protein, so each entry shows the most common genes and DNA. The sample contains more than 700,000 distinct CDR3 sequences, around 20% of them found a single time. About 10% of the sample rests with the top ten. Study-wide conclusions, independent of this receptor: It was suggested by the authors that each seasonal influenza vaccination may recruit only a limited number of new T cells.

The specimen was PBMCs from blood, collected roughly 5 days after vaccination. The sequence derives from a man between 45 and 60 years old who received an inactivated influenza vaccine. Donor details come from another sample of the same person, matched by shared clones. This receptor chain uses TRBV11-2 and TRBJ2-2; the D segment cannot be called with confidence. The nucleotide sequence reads TGTGCCAGCAGCTCCCACCGGACCGGGGAGCTGTTTTTT. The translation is CASSSHRTGELFF.